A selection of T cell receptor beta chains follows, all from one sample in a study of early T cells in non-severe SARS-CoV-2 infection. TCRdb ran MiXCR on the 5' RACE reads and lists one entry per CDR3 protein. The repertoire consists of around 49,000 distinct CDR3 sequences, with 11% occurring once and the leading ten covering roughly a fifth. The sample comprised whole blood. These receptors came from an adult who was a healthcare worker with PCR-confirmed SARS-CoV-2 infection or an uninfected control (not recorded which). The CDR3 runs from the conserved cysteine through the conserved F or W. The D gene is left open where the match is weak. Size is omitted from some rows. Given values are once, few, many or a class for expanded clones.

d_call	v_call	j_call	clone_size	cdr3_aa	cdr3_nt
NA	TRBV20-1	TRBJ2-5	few	CSASEAGRETQYF	TGCAGTGCTAGCGAGGCTGGTAGGGAGACCCAGTACTTC
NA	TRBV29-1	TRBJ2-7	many	CSVAQERSYEQYF	TGCAGCGTTGCACAGGAACGTTCCTACGAGCAGTACTTC
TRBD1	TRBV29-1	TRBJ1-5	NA	CSVATGENQPQHF	TGCAGCGTTGCGACAGGGGAGAATCAGCCCCAGCATTTT
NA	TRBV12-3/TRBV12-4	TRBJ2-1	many	CASRHTSSSYNEQFF	TGTGCCAGCAGACACACTAGCTCCTCCTACAATGAGCAGTTCTTC
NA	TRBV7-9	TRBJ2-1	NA	CASSYRASPQDEQFF	TGTGCCAGCAGCTACCGGGCCTCCCCTCAGGATGAGCAGTTCTTC
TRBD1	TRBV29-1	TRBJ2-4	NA	CSVGQGGIQYF	TGCAGCGTTGGACAGGGCGGCATTCAGTACTTC
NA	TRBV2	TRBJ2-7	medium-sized	CASKAGNGWVYEQYF	TGTGCCAGCAAGGCAGGGAATGGATGGGTTTACGAGCAGTACTTC
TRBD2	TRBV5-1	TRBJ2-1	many	CASSLRLAGGNEQFF	TGCGCCAGCAGCTTGAGGCTAGCGGGAGGGAATGAGCAGTTCTTC
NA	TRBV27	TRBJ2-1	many	CASSLLGQHDNEQFF	TGTGCCAGCAGTCTACTAGGACAGCACGACAATGAGCAGTTCTTC
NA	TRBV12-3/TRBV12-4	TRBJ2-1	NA	CASSFGGNEQFF	TGTGCCAGCAGTTTTGGGGGAAATGAGCAGTTCTTC